These 2 T cell receptor beta chains came from one sample sequenced in a study of control samples from healthy donors and cancer patients. Some clones are missing from TCRdb's copy, which holds only in-frame ones; the method was immunoSEQ multiplex PCR. Found here are 170,000 or so clones, 85% to 95% of them singletons; the top ten hold about 1.6%. The sequenced sample consisted of blood. The receptor set was obtained from a man between 18 and 29 years old in good health.

The chain joins TRBV6-5 to TRBJ2-3, with 8 nucleotides matching TRBD2. V gave up 6 bases and J gave up 3 bases; unmatched junction bases: 8. Germline assignment: CDR1 MNHEY and CDR2 SVGAGI. The CDR3 spans 15 residues. CDR3 bases: TGTGCCAGCAGCGCCAGACGGGGGGGGACAGATACGCAGTATTTT. Its translation: CASSARRGGTDTQYF.

This clone was observed once. The chain carries TRBV5-4 and TRBJ1-2, with a tentative D call TRBD1 (5 bases). The CDR3 is 14 residues long. The V end lost 2 bases, the J end lost 2 bases, and 10 bases lay between the germline ends. The V gene's germline CDR1 is SGHNT and CDR2 YYREEE (reference sequence). The CDR3, as DNA: TGTGCCAGCAGCTTTAGGCAGGGAAACTATGGCTACACCTTC. Amino acid sequence: CASSFRQGNYGYTF.